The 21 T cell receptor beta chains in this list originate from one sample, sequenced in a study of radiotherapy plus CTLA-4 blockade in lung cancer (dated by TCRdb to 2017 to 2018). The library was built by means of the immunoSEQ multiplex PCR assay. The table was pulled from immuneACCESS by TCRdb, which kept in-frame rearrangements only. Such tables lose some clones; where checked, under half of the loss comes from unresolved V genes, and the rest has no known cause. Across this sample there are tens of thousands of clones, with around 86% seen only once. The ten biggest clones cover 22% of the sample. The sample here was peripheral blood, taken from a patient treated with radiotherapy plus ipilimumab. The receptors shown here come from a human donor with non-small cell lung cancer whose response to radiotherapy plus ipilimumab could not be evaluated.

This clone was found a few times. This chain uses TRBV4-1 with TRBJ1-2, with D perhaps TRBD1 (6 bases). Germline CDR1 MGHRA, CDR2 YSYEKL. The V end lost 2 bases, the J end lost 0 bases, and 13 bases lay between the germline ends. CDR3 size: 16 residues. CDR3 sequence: CASSQPADRTNYGYTF. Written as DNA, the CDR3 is TGCGCCAGCAGCCAACCTGCTGACAGGACTAACTATGGCTACACCTTC.

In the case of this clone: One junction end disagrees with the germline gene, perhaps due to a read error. The CDR3 DNA follows: TGCAGAACCGGGACTCCCGGCCGGCAGCCCCAGCATTTT. Protein product: CRTGTPGRQPQHF. V usage is TRBV28 and J usage is TRBJ1-5, with a tentative D call TRBD1 (5 bases). The CDR3 runs 13 residues. Germline V gene lookup returns CDR1 MDHEN and CDR2 SYDVKM.

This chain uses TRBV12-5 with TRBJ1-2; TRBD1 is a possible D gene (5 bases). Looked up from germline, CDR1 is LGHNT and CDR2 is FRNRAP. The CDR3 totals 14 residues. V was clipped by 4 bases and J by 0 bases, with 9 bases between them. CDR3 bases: TGTGCTAGTGGTTCCCTGGGGCCTAACTATGGCTACACCTTC. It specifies CASGSLGPNYGYTF.

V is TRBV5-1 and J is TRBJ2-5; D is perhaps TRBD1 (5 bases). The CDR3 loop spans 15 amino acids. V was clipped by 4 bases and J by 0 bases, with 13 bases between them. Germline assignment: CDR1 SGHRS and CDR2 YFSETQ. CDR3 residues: CASSRNPGNQETQYF. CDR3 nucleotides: TGCGCCAGCAGCCGGAATCCAGGGAACCAAGAGACCCAGTACTTC.

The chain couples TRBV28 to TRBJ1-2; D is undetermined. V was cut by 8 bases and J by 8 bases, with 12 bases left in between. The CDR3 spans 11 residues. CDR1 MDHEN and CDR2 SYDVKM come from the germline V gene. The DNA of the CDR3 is TGTGCCAGCTCCACGGTAAAAGGCTACACCTTC. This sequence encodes CASSTVKGYTF.

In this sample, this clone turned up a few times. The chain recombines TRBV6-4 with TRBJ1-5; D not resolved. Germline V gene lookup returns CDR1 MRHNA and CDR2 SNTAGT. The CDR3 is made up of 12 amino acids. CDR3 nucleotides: TGTAACCAAAACGGGAGCAATCAGCCCCAGCATTTT. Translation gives CNQNGSNQPQHF.

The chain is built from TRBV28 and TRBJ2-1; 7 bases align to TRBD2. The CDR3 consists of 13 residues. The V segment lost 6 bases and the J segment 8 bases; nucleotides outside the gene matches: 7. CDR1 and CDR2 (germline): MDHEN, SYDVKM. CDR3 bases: TGTGCCAGCAGCTTGGTAGCGGGCCATGAGCAGTTCTTC. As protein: CASSLVAGHEQFF. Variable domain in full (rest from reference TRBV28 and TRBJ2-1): DVKVTQSSRYLVKRTGEKVFLECVQDMDHENMFWYRQDPGLGLRLIYFSYDVKMKEKGDIPEGYSVSREKKERFSLILESASTNQTSMYLCASSLVAGHEQFFGPGTRLTVL.

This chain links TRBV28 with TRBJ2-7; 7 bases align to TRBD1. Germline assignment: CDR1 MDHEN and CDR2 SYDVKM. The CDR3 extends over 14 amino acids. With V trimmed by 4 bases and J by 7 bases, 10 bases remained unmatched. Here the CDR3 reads CASSSFTGVREQYF. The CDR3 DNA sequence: TGTGCCAGCAGTTCTTTCACAGGGGTAAGGGAGCAGTACTTC.

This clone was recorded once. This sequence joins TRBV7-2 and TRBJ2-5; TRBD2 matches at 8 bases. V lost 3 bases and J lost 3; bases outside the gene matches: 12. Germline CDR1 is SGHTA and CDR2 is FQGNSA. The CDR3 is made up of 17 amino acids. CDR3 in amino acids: CASSLRSGSFYKETQYF. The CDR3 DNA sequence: TGTGCCAGCAGCTTGAGAAGCGGGAGTTTTTATAAAGAGACCCAGTACTTC.

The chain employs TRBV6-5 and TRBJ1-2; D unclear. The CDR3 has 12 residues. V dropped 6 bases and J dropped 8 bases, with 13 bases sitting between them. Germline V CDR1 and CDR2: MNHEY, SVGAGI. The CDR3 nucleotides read TGTGCCAGCAGCGACGGGAGGGTGGGCTACACCTTC. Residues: CASSDGRVGYTF.

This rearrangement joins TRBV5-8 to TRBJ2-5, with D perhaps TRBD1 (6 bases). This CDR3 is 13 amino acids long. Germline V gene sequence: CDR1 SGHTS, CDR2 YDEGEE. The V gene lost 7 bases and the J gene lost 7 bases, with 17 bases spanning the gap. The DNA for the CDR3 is TGTGCCAGCCCCAGAGGGATAGGGGGGACCCAGTACTTC. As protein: CASPRGIGGTQYF.

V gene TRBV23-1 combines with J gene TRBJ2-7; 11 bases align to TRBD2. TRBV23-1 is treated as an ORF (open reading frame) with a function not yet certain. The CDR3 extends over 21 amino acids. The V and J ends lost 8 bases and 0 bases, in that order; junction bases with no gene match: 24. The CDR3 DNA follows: TGCGCCAGCGGCGGTGAGGGGGAGGGGCTAGCGGGAGGTCAGAGCTCCTACGAGCAGTACTTC. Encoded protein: CASGGEGEGLAGGQSSYEQYF.

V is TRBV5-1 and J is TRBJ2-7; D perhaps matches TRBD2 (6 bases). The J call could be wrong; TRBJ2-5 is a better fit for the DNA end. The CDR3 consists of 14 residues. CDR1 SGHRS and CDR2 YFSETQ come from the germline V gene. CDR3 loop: CASNGGARSETQYF. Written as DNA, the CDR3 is TGCGCCAGCAATGGCGGGGCGAGATCTGAGACCCAGTACTTC.

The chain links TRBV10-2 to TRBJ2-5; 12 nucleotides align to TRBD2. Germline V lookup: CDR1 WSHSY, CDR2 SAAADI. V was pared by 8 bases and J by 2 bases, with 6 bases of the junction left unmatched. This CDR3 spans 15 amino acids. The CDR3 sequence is CASGLAGGRQETQYF. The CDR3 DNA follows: TGCGCCAGCGGGCTAGCGGGGGGGAGACAAGAGACCCAGTACTTC.

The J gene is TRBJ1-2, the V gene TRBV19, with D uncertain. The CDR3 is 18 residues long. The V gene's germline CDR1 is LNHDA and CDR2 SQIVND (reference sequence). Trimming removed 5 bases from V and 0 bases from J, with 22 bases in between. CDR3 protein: CASSAWEASNEANYGYTF. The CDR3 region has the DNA TGTGCCAGTAGTGCATGGGAGGCATCGAATGAAGCTAACTATGGCTACACCTTC.

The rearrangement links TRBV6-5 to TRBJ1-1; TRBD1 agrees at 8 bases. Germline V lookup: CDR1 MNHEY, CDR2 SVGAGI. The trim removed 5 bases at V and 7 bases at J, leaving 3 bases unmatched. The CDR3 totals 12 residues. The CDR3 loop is CASSHRGNEAFF. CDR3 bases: TGTGCCAGCAGTCACAGGGGGAATGAAGCTTTCTTT.

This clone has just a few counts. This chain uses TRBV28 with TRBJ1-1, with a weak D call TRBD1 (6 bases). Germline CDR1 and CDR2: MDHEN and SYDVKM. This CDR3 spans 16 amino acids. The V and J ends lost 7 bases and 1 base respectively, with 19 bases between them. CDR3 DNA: TGTGCCAGCACCCCCTCCACCGTGGGGGCGAACACTGAAGCTTTCTTT. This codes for CASTPSTVGANTEAFF.

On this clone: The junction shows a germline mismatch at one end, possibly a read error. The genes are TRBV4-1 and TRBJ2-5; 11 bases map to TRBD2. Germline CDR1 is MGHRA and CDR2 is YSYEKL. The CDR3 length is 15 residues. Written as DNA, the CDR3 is TGTGCCAGCAGCCCCGGGACTAGCGGACAAGAGACCCAGTACTTC. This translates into CASSPGTSGQETQYF.

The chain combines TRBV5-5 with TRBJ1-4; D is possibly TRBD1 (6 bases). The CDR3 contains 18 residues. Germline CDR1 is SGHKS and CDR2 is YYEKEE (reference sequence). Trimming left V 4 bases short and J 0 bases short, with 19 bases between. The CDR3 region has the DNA TGTGCCAGCAGCCTCTGGGGAGGGGGGCGTGCAACTAATGAAAAACTGTTTTTT. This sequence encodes CASSLWGGGRATNEKLFF.

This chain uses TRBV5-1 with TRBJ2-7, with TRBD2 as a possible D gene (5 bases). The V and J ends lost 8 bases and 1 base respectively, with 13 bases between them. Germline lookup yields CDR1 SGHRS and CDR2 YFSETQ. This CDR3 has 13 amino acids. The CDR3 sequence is CASKLGISYEQYF. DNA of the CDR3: TGCGCCAGTAAACTAGGGATTTCCTACGAGCAGTACTTC.

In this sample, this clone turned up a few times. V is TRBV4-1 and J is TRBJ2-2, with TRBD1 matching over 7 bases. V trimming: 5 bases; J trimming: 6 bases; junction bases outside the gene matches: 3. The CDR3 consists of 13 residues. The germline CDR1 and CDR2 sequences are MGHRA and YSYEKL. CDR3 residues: CASSLRGPGELFF. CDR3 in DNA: TGCGCCAGCAGCTTGAGGGGGCCCGGGGAGCTGTTTTTT.